This TCR beta chain was captured in a study of T-cell reconstitution after alpha-beta-depleted transplantation in children. CDR1 is SGHRS, CDR2 YFSETQ, per germline. The CDR3 runs 15 residues. Preparing the TCRbeta library involved the use of unique molecular identifiers. TCRdb re-called the PCR reads with MiXCR, one entry per CDR3 protein. The sample includes around 580,000 distinct CDR3 sequences, approximately 22% seen only once; the top ten take 13% to 15%. In its sample, this clonotype was seen a few times. The antigen is unknown. At one boundary the junction diverges from the germline segment, which might be a read error. Overall study results and limits: Diversity of TCRbeta at day 60 was high in some patients, arising from surviving recipient T cells and thymic progenitors.

This receptor was taken from a boy less than two years old who had a stem cell transplant for acute myeloid leukemia, so the T cells may come from the graft donor. The rearrangement joins TRBV5-1 to TRBJ1-1; possible D gene TRBD1, 6 bases. Source: PBMCs, mostly from graft donor cells, taken 360 days after TCRalphabeta/CD19-depleted stem cell transplant. The CDR3 loop is CASSLEQGMKTEAFF. CDR3 in DNA: TGCGCCAGCAGCTTGGAGCAGGGGATGAAGACTGAAGCTTTCTTT.